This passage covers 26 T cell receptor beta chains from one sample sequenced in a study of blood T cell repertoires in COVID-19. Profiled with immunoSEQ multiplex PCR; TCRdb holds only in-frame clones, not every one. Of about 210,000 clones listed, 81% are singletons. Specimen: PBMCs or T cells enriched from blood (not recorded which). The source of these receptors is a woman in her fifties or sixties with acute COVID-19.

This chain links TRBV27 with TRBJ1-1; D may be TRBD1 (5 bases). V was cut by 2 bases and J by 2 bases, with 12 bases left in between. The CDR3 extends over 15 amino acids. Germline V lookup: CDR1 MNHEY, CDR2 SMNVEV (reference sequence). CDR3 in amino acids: CASSLRSTANTEAFF. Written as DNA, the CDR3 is TGTGCCAGCAGTTTACGGTCGACAGCTAACACTGAAGCTTTCTTT.

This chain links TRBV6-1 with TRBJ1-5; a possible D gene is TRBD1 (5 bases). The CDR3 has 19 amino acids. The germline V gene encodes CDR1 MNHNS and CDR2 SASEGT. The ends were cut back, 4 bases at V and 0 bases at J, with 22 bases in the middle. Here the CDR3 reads CASSGQTATVLLSNQPQHF. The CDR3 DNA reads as TGTGCCAGCAGTGGTCAGACAGCCACGGTCTTACTTAGCAATCAGCCCCAGCATTTT.

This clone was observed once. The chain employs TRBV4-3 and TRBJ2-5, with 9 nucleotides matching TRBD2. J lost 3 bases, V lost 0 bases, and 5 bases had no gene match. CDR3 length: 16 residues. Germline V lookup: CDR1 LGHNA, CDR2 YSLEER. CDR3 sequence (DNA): TGCGCCAGCAGCCAAGAATGGGCTAGCGGGAAAGAGACCCAGTACTTC. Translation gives CASSQEWASGKETQYF.

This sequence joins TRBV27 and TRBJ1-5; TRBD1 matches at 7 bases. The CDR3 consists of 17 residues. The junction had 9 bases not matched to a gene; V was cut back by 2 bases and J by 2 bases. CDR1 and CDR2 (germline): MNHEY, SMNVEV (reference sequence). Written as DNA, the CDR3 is TGTGCCAGCAGTTTAAGGAGGGGGCTAATCGGCAATCAGCCCCAGCATTTT. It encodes CASSLRRGLIGNQPQHF.

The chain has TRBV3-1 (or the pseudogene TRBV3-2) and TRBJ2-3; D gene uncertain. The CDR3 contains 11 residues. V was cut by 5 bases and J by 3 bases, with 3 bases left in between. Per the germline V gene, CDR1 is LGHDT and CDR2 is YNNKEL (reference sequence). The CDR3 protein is CASSETDTQYF. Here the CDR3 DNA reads TGTGCCAGCAGCGAGACAGATACGCAGTATTTT.

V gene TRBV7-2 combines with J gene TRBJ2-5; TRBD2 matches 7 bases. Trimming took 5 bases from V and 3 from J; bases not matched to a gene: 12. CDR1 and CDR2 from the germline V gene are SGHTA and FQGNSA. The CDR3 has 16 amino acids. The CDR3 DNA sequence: TGTGCCAGCAGCCTGCGGGAGAGTACTTCGAAAGAGACCCAGTACTTC. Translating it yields CASSLRESTSKETQYF.

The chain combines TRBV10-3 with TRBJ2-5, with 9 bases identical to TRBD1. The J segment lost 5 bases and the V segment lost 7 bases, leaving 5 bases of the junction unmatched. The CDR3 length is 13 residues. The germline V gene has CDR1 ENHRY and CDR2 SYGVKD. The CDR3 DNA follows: TGTGCCATCATGGGACAGGGTTCCGAGACCCAGTACTTC. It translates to CAIMGQGSETQYF.

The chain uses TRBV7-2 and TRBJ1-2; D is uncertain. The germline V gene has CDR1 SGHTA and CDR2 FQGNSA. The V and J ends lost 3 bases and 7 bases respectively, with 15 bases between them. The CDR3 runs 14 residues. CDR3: CASSLDPGLSGYTF. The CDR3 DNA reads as TGTGCCAGCAGCTTGGATCCAGGCTTATCTGGCTACACCTTC.

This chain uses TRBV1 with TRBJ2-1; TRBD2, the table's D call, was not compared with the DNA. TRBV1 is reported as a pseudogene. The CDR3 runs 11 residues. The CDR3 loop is CTSMGVAGRFF. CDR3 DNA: TGCACCAGCATGGGTGTCGCGGGACGGTTCTTC.

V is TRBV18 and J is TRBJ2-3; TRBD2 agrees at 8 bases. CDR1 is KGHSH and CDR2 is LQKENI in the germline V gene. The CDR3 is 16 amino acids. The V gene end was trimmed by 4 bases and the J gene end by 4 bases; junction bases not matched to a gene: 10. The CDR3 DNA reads TGTGCCAGCTCACTCCCCCGGGGGGGCCGCGCAGATACGCAGTATTTT. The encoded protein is CASSLPRGGRADTQYF. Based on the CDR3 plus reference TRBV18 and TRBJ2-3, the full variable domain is NAGVMQNPRHLVRRRGQEARLRCSPMKGHSHVYWYRQLPEEGLKFMVYLQKENIIDESGMPKERFSAEFPKEGPSILRIQQVVRGDSAAYFCASSLPRGGRADTQYFGPGTRLTVL.

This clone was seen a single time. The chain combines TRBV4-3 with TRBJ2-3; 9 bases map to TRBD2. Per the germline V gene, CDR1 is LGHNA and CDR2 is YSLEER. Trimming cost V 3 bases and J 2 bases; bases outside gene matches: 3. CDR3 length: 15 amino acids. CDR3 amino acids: CASSHLAGPTDTQYF. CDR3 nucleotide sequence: TGCGCCAGCAGCCACCTAGCGGGACCCACAGATACGCAGTATTTT.

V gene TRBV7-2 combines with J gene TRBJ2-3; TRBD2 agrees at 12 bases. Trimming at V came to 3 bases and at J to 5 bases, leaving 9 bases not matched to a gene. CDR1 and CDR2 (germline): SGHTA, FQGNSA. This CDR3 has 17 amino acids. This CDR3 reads CASSFQASGRGEDTQYF. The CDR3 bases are TGTGCCAGCAGCTTCCAGGCTAGCGGGAGGGGGGAAGATACGCAGTATTTT. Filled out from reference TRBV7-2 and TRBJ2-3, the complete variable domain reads GAGVSQSPSNKVTEKGKDVELRCDPISGHTALYWYRQSLGQGLEFLIYFQGNSAPDKSGLPSDRFSAERTGGSVSTLTIQRTQQEDSAVYLCASSFQASGRGEDTQYFGPGTRLTVL.

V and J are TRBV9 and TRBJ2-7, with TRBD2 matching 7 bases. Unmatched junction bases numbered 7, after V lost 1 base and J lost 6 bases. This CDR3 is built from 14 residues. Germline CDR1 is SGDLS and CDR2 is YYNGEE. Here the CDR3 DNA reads TGTGCCAGCAGCGTATGGGTATCGGGGGGCGAGCAGTACTTC. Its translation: CASSVWVSGGEQYF.

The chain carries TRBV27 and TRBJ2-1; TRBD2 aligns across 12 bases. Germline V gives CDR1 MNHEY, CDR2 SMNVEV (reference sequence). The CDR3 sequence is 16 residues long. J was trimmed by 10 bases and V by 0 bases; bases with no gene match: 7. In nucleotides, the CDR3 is TGTGCCAGCAGTTTATCGGGACTAGCGGGTCGACGGGAGCAGTTCTTC. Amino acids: CASSLSGLAGRREQFF.

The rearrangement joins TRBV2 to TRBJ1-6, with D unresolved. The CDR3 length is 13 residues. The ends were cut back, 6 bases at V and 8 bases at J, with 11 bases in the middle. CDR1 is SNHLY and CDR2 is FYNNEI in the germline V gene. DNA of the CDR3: TGTGCCAGCAGCCCAGAAGTCTATTCACCCCTCCACTTT. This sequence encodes CASSPEVYSPLHF. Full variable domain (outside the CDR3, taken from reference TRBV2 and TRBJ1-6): EPEVTQTPSHQVTQMGQEVILRCVPISNHLYFYWYRQILGQKVEFLVSFYNNEISEKSEIFDDQFSVERPDGSNFTLKIRSTKLEDSAMYFCASSPEVYSPLHFGNGTRLTVT.

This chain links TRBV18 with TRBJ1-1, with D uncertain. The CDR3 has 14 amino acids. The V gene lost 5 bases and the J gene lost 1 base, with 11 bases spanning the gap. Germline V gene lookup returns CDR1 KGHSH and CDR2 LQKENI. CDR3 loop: CASSRDSGNTEAFF. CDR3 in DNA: TGTGCCAGCTCAAGAGACTCGGGGAACACTGAAGCTTTCTTT.

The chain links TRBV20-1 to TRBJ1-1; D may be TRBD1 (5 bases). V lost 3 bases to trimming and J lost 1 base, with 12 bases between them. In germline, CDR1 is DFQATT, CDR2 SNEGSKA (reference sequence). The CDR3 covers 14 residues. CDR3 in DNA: TGCAGTGCTAGTCATCCGGGGGGGAACACTGAAGCTTTCTTT. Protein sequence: CSASHPGGNTEAFF.

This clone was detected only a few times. CDR3 nucleotides: TGTGCCAGCAGCATCCAGAATCAGCCCCAGCATTTT. This codes for CASSIQNQPQHF. The chain combines TRBV12-3 or TRBV12-4 with TRBJ1-5; D not resolved. The CDR3 loop spans 12 amino acids. V was pared by 6 bases and J by 4 bases, with 7 bases between.

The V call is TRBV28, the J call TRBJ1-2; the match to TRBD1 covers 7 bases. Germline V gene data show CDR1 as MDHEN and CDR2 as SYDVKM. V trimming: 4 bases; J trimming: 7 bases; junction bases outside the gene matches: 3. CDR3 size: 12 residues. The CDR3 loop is CASSSNRGGYTF. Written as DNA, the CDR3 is TGTGCCAGCAGTTCCAACAGGGGTGGCTACACCTTC.

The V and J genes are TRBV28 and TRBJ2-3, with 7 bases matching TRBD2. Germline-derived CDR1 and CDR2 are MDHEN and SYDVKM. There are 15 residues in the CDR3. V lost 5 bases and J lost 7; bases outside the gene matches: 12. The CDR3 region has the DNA TGTGCCAGCAGTCCTGGCGGCGGGAGAGTAAATACGCAGTATTTT. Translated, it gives CASSPGGGRVNTQYF. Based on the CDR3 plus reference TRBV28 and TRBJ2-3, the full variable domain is DVKVTQSSRYLVKRTGEKVFLECVQDMDHENMFWYRQDPGLGLRLIYFSYDVKMKEKGDIPEGYSVSREKKERFSLILESASTNQTSMYLCASSPGGGRVNTQYFGPGTRLTVL.

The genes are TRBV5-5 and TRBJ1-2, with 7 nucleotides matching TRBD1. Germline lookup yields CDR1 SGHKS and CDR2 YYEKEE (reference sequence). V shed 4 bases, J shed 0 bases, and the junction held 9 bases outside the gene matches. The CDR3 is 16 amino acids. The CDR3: CASSPGPTGTNYGYTF. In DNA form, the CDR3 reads TGTGCCAGCAGCCCGGGTCCGACAGGGACTAACTATGGCTACACCTTC.

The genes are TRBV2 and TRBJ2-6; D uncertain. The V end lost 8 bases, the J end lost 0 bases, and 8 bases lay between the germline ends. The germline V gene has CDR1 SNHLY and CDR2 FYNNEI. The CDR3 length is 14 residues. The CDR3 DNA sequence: TGTGCCAGCGGTCAGATCTCTGGGGCCAACGTCCTGACTTTC. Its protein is CASGQISGANVLTF.

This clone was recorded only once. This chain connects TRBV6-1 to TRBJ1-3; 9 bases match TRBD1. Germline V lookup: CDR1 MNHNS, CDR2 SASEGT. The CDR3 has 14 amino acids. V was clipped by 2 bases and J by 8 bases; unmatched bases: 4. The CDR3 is CASSERQGGYTIYF. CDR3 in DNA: TGTGCCAGCAGTGAAAGACAGGGGGGATACACCATATATTTT.

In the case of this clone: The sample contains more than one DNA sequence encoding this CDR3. The CDR3 sequence is CASSLPRNEKLFF. The CDR3 coding sequence is TGTGCCAGCAGTTTACCCCGGAATGAAAAACTGTTTTTT. V and J are TRBV28 and TRBJ1-4; D remains ambiguous. The germline V gene has CDR1 MDHEN and CDR2 SYDVKM. V was clipped by 2 bases and J by 5 bases, with 6 bases between them. The CDR3 totals 13 residues.

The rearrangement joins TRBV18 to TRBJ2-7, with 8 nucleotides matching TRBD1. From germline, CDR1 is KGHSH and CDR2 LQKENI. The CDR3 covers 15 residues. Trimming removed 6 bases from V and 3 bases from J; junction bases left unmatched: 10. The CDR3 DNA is TGTGCCAGCTCTCCGAGGACAGGGCTGATCTACGAGCAGTACTTC. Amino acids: CASSPRTGLIYEQYF.

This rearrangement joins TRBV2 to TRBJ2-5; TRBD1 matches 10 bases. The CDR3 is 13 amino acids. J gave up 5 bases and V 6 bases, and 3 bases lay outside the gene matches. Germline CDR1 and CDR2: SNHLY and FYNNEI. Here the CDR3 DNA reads TGTGCCAGCAGGGGACAGGGGCGGGAGACCCAGTACTTC. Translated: CASRGQGRETQYF.